These T cell receptor beta chains were read from a single sample in a study of CD8 T cells in Susac syndrome. TCRdb reanalysed the immunoSEQ multiplex PCR reads using MiXCR and keeps one entry per CDR3 protein. This table has roughly 150,000 distinct CDR3 sequences, 95% appearing once. Specimen: CD8+ T cells from PBMCs. The receptors stem from a human donor with multiple sclerosis. Each CDR3 is given with its conserved first and last residue. The order of the fields is D gene, J gene, V gene, clone size, CDR3 DNA, CDR3 protein. The D gene is left open where the match is weak. Only some rows state a clone size, as once, few, many or a class for expanded clones.

D: TRBD2; J: TRBJ2-5; V: TRBV30; size: once; DNA: TGTGCCTGGAGTGGAACCAGCGGGGTGGAGACCCAGTACTTC; CDR3: CAWSGTSGVETQYF
D: .; J: TRBJ2-7; V: TRBV7-8; size: .; DNA: TGTGCCAGCAGCTTAGCGGGCCGCAGCGCCGACGAGCAGTACTTC; CDR3: CASSLAGRSADEQYF
D: .; J: TRBJ2-3; V: TRBV29-1; size: .; DNA: TGCAGCGTCGAAGGGTACGATAGCACAGATACGCAGTATTTT; CDR3: CSVEGYDSTDTQYF
D: .; J: TRBJ2-1; V: TRBV30; size: .; DNA: TGTGCCTGGAGTCAGGGAGCCTACAATGAGCAGTTCTTC; CDR3: CAWSQGAYNEQFF
D: TRBD2; J: TRBJ2-7; V: TRBV29-1; size: .; DNA: TGCAGCGTTGAATATAGCGGGGACTACGAGCAGTACTTC; CDR3: CSVEYSGDYEQYF
D: TRBD2; J: TRBJ2-1; V: TRBV3-1; size: .; DNA: TGTGCCAGCAGCCAAGATAGGGCTAGCGGTTCCTACAATGAGCAGTTCTTC; CDR3: CASSQDRASGSYNEQFF
D: TRBD1; J: TRBJ2-3; V: TRBV29-1; size: .; DNA: TGCAGCGTCCCGGACAGGGCCACAGATACGCAGTATTTT; CDR3: CSVPDRATDTQYF
D: .; J: TRBJ1-2; V: TRBV20-1; size: .; DNA: TGCAGTGCTCTCGACCCCTGGGTACTCTATGGCTACACCTTC; CDR3: CSALDPWVLYGYTF
D: .; J: TRBJ2-7; V: TRBV4-1; size: .; DNA: TGCGCCAGCAGCCCGCTCCAGGGCCACGAGCAGTACTTC; CDR3: CASSPLQGHEQYF
D: .; J: TRBJ2-5; V: TRBV2; size: .; DNA: TGTGCCAGCAAAGGCTTCCAGGGGAACCAAGAGACCCAGTACTTC; CDR3: CASKGFQGNQETQYF
D: TRBD2; J: TRBJ2-1; V: TRBV3-1; size: .; DNA: TGTGCCAGCAGCCAAGCGGGGGGGATTGACAATGAGCAGTTCTTC; CDR3: CASSQAGGIDNEQFF
D: .; J: TRBJ1-1; V: TRBV20-1; size: .; DNA: TGCAGTGCTAGGGACACTGAAGCTTTCTTT; CDR3: CSARDTEAFF
D: .; J: TRBJ1-5; V: TRBV20-1; size: .; DNA: TGCAGTGCCGCGGGGAATAGCAATCAGCCCCAGCATTTT; CDR3: CSAAGNSNQPQHF
D: TRBD2; J: TRBJ2-1; V: TRBV20-1; size: once; DNA: TGCAGTGCTGGACTAGCGGGGGGCCCTATGGTGAATGAGCAGTTCTTC; CDR3: CSAGLAGGPMVNEQFF
D: .; J: TRBJ2-3; V: TRBV29-1; size: .; DNA: TGCAGCGTGCCCGATAGGGGTACGCAGTATTTT; CDR3: CSVPDRGTQYF
D: TRBD2; J: TRBJ2-1; V: TRBV7-9; size: .; DNA: TGTGCCAGCAGCTTTAGTGGAGGACTAGCGGGGGAGGCCGTTAATGAGCAGTTCTTC; CDR3: CASSFSGGLAGEAVNEQFF
D: .; J: TRBJ2-3; V: TRBV13; size: .; DNA: TGTGCCAGCAGCTTAGCCGGTTGGATGGGCACAGATACGCAGTATTTT; CDR3: CASSLAGWMGTDTQYF
D: .; J: TRBJ1-6; V: TRBV12-2; size: .; DNA: TGTGCAAGGTTTCGTCCAGGGCGGCGGAAAAATTCACCCCTCCACTTT; CDR3: CARFRPGRRKNSPLHF
D: TRBD1; J: TRBJ1-6; V: TRBV11-2; size: once; DNA: TGTGCCAGCAGCCTTCCTAGGACAGGGGGCAAGGCCCTCCACTTT; CDR3: CASSLPRTGGKALHF
D: .; J: TRBJ1-1; V: TRBV7-6; size: once; DNA: TGTGCCAGCTCCAGGGGATCTGAAGCTTTCTTT; CDR3: CASSRGSEAFF
D: TRBD1; J: TRBJ1-2; V: TRBV19; size: .; DNA: TGTGCCAGTAGTATGCCGGGACAGGGGATCTATGGCTACACCTTC; CDR3: CASSMPGQGIYGYTF
D: .; J: TRBJ1-1; V: TRBV6-1; size: .; DNA: TGTGCCAGCACCCGGACGAACACTGAAGCTTTCTTT; CDR3: CASTRTNTEAFF
D: TRBD1; J: TRBJ2-7; V: TRBV20-1; size: .; DNA: TGCAGTGCACCTCCTCGGGACAGACGGACCGAGCAGTACTTC; CDR3: CSAPPRDRRTEQYF
D: .; J: TRBJ2-7; V: TRBV11-2; size: .; DNA: TGTGCCAGCAGCTTAGTACGGTTTGTAAATGAGCAGTACTTC; CDR3: CASSLVRFVNEQYF
D: TRBD1; J: TRBJ2-7; V: TRBV15; size: .; DNA: TGTGCCACCAGCAGAGATTTGCTCAGGGGGACCTACGAGCAGTACTTC; CDR3: CATSRDLLRGTYEQYF
D: .; J: TRBJ2-1; V: TRBV30; size: .; DNA: TGTGCCTGGAGTGTGGTAAGTCGGAATGAGCAGTTCTTC; CDR3: CAWSVVSRNEQFF
D: .; J: TRBJ2-6; V: TRBV9; size: .; DNA: TGTGCCAGCAGCGTAGGCACAATCCAGGGCCCGGGGGCCAACGTCCTGACTTTC; CDR3: CASSVGTIQGPGANVLTF
D: TRBD2; J: TRBJ2-1; V: TRBV5-6; size: once; DNA: TGTGCCAGCAGCCCTAGCGGGGGGTACGGTGAGCAGTTCTTC; CDR3: CASSPSGGYGEQFF
D: TRBD2; J: TRBJ2-1; V: TRBV20-1; size: .; DNA: TGCAGTGCCCAGAGGGGACTAGCGCCGAATGAGCAGTTCTTC; CDR3: CSAQRGLAPNEQFF
D: .; J: TRBJ1-1; V: TRBV7-9; size: .; DNA: TGTGCCAGCAGCTTAGACGCTTTCGCCGCTTTCTTT; CDR3: CASSLDAFAAFF
D: .; J: TRBJ2-1; V: TRBV7-6; size: .; DNA: TGTGCCAGCAGCGGCGGAGTATACAATGAGCAGTTCTTC; CDR3: CASSGGVYNEQFF
D: .; J: TRBJ1-2; V: TRBV29-1; size: .; DNA: TGCAGCGTTGAAACAGGAGCCAACTATGGCTACACCTTC; CDR3: CSVETGANYGYTF
D: .; J: TRBJ1-1; V: TRBV11-2; size: .; DNA: TGTGCCAGCAGCCCTGCTTACGGATTCCGGTTGAACACTGAAGCTTTCTTT; CDR3: CASSPAYGFRLNTEAFF
D: .; J: TRBJ2-5; V: TRBV20-1; size: .; DNA: TGCAGTGCTAGAGGACACCTCCAAGAGACCCAGTACTTC; CDR3: CSARGHLQETQYF
D: .; J: TRBJ2-3; V: TRBV9; size: .; DNA: TGTGCCAGCAGCGTAGGACAGCCATACGATACGCAGTATTTT; CDR3: CASSVGQPYDTQYF
D: .; J: TRBJ1-2; V: TRBV29-1; size: .; DNA: TGCAGCGTTGACCCCCAGGGTCTCCCCTATGGCTACACCTTC; CDR3: CSVDPQGLPYGYTF
D: TRBD1; J: TRBJ2-3; V: TRBV29-1; size: .; DNA: TGCAGCGTTGAGGGCAGGGGGCCCCGGGATACGCAGTATTTT; CDR3: CSVEGRGPRDTQYF
D: .; J: TRBJ2-3; V: TRBV29-1; size: .; DNA: TGCAGCGTTTACCGACAGGTGGGCACAGATACGCAGTATTTT; CDR3: CSVYRQVGTDTQYF
D: .; J: TRBJ1-5; V: TRBV12-3/TRBV12-4; size: .; DNA: TGTGCCAGCAGTCCGCAGATTCTCAACCAGCCCCAGCATTTT; CDR3: CASSPQILNQPQHF
D: TRBD2; J: TRBJ2-3; V: TRBV30; size: .; DNA: TGTGCCTGGAACCCAGGACTAGCGGGGTCGGATACGCAGTATTTT; CDR3: CAWNPGLAGSDTQYF
D: .; J: TRBJ2-1; V: TRBV2; size: .; DNA: TGTGCCAGCGGGCCGGTAAGCTCCTACAATGAGCAGTTCTTC; CDR3: CASGPVSSYNEQFF
D: .; J: TRBJ1-1; V: TRBV13; size: .; DNA: TGTGCCAGCAACTCAGGGGCGGACACTGAAGCTTTCTTT; CDR3: CASNSGADTEAFF
D: TRBD1; J: TRBJ2-7; V: TRBV9; size: .; DNA: TGTGCCAGCAGCGTAGGGGGACAGGGTGCGGTCGAGCAGTACTTC; CDR3: CASSVGGQGAVEQYF
D: .; J: TRBJ2-1; V: TRBV4-1; size: .; DNA: TGCGCCAGCAGCCAAGGGCGGGGTAGCTCCTACAATGAGCAGTTCTTC; CDR3: CASSQGRGSSYNEQFF
D: .; J: TRBJ2-7; V: TRBV20-1; size: .; DNA: TGCAGTGCCCTAGGCCCTTGGGAGCAGTACTTC; CDR3: CSALGPWEQYF
D: .; J: TRBJ1-4; V: TRBV4-1; size: once; DNA: TGCGCCAGCAGCCAGGTCGGGGCTAATGAAAAACTGTTTTTT; CDR3: CASSQVGANEKLFF
D: .; J: TRBJ2-5; V: TRBV7-8; size: once; DNA: TGTGCCAGCACTTTGGGGCAGGCGAGAGAGACCCAGTACTTC; CDR3: CASTLGQARETQYF
D: .; J: TRBJ1-2; V: TRBV29-1; size: .; DNA: TGCAGCGTTGAAAACACGGGAGGGTTCGCTAACTATGGCTACACCTTC; CDR3: CSVENTGGFANYGYTF
D: .; J: TRBJ1-1; V: TRBV13; size: .; DNA: TGTGCCAGCAGCTCCCAGGGGAGAACTGAAGCTTTCTTT; CDR3: CASSSQGRTEAFF
D: .; J: TRBJ2-3; V: TRBV29-1; size: .; DNA: TGCAGCGTTGAGGCCGTTACAGATACGCAGTATTTT; CDR3: CSVEAVTDTQYF
D: .; J: TRBJ2-3; V: TRBV27; size: .; DNA: TGTGCCAGCAGTTTACGGCTGGAGGCCACAGATACGCAGTATTTT; CDR3: CASSLRLEATDTQYF
D: .; J: TRBJ1-2; V: TRBV29-1; size: once; DNA: TGCAGCGTGCCCGCCATTGACCGAGATGGCTACACCTTC; CDR3: CSVPAIDRDGYTF
D: .; J: TRBJ2-3; V: TRBV7-3; size: .; DNA: TGTGCCAGCAGCCCCCGGGACAGCGGGAGAGATACGCAGTATTTT; CDR3: CASSPRDSGRDTQYF
D: .; J: TRBJ2-7; V: TRBV20-1; size: .; DNA: TGCAGTGCTCGGACCGGGACCTACGAGCAGTACTTC; CDR3: CSARTGTYEQYF
D: TRBD1; J: TRBJ2-1; V: TRBV4-1; size: .; DNA: TGCGCCAGCAGCCAACCACGACAGGGTGGCGATGAGCAGTTCTTC; CDR3: CASSQPRQGGDEQFF
D: .; J: TRBJ2-3; V: TRBV7-9; size: .; DNA: TGTGCCAGCAGCCCCCGGGGGAGAATAGATACGCAGTATTTT; CDR3: CASSPRGRIDTQYF
D: .; J: TRBJ2-5; V: TRBV6-5; size: .; DNA: TGTGCCAGCAGTTACTCGCAGGGGAGAGAGACCCAGTACTTC; CDR3: CASSYSQGRETQYF
D: .; J: TRBJ2-3; V: TRBV2; size: .; DNA: TGTGCCAGCAGTGAAGAAATAGCCGGGAGCACAGATACGCAGTATTTT; CDR3: CASSEEIAGSTDTQYF
D: TRBD1; J: TRBJ2-7; V: TRBV30; size: .; DNA: TGTGCCTGGACAGGGGGCCTCTACGAGCAGTACTTC; CDR3: CAWTGGLYEQYF